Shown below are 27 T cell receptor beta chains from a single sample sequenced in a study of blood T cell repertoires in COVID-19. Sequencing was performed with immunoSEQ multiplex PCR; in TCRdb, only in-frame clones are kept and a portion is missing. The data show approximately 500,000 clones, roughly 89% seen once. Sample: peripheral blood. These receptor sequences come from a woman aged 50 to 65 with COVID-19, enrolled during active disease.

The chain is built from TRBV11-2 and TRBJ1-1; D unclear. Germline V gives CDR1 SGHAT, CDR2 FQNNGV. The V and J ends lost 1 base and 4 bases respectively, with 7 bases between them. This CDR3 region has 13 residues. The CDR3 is CASSLGEVTEAFF. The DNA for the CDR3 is TGTGCCAGCAGCTTAGGGGAGGTCACTGAAGCTTTCTTT.

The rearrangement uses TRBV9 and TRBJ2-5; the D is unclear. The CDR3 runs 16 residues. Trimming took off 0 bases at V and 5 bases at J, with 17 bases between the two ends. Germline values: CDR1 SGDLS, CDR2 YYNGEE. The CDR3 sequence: CASSVAHAVPRETQYF. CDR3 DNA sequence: TGTGCCAGCAGCGTAGCTCATGCAGTCCCCAGGGAGACCCAGTACTTC.

The CDR3 protein is CASSRLAGKGGELFF. The CDR3 DNA sequence: TGTGCCAGCAGCAGACTAGCGGGGAAGGGCGGGGAGCTGTTTTTT. The chain combines TRBV5-4 with TRBJ2-2, with 11 bases identical to TRBD2. The CDR3 loop spans 15 amino acids. V shed 4 bases, J shed 7 bases, and the junction held 6 bases outside the gene matches. The germline gives CDR1 SGHNT, CDR2 YYREEE (reference sequence).

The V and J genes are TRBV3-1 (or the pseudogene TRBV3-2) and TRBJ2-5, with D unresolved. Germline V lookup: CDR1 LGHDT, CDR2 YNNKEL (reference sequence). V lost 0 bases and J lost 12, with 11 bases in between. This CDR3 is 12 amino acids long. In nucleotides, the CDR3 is TGTGCCAGCAGCCAAGATCCAGCGTCCGAGTACTTC. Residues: CASSQDPASEYF.

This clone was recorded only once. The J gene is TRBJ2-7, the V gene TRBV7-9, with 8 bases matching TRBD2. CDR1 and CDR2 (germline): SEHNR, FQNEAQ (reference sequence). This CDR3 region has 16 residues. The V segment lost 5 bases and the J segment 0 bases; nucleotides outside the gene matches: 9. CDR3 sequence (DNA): TGTGCCAGCAGCATCAGCGGGGGCCCGAGCTCCTACGAGCAGTACTTC. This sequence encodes CASSISGGPSSYEQYF.

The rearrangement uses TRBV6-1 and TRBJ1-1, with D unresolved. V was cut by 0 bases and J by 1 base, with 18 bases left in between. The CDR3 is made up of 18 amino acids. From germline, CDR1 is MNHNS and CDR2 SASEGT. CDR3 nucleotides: TGTGCCAGCAGTGAAGCGCGGGTTCGGGGTTTAGGGAACACTGAAGCTTTCTTT. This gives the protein CASSEARVRGLGNTEAFF.

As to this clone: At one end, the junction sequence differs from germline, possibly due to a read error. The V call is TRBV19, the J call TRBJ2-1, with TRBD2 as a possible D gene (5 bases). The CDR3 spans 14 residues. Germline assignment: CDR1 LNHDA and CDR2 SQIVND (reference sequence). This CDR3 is CASSISSPTSGVVF. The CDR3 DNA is TGTGCCAGTAGTATATCATCTCCCACTAGTGGGGTGGTCTTC.

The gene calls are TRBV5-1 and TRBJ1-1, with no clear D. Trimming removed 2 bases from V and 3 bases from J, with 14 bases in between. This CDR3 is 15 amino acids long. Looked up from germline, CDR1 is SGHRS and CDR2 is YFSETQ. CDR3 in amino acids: CASSLESDFDTEAFF. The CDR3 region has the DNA TGCGCCAGCAGCTTAGAATCAGACTTCGACACTGAAGCTTTCTTT.

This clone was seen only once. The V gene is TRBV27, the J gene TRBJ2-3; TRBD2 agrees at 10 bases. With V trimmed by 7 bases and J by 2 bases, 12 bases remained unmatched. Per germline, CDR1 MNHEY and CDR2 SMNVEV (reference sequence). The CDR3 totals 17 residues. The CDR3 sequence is CASTLWASGGPTDTQYF. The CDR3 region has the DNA TGTGCCAGCACCCTTTGGGCTAGCGGGGGCCCCACAGATACGCAGTATTTT.

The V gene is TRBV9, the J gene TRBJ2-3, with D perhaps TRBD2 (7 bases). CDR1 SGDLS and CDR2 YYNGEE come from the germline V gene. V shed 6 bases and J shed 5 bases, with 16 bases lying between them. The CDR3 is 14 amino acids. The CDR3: CASTRRGGEDTQYF. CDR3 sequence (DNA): TGTGCCAGCACCCGGAGGGGGGGGGAAGATACGCAGTATTTT.

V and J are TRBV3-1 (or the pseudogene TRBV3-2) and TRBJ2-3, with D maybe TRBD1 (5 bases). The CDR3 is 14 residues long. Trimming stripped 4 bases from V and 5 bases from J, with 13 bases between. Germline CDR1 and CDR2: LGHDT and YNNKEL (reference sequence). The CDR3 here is CASSRAARGDTQYF. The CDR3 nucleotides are TGTGCCAGCAGCCGGGCGGCAAGGGGAGATACGCAGTATTTT.

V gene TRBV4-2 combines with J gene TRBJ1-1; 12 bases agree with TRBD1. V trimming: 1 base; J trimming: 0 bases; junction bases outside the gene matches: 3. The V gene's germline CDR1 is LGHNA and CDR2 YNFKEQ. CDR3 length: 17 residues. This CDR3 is CASSQGGTGGLNTEAFF. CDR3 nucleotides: TGTGCCAGCAGCCAAGGAGGGACAGGGGGCTTGAACACTGAAGCTTTCTTT.

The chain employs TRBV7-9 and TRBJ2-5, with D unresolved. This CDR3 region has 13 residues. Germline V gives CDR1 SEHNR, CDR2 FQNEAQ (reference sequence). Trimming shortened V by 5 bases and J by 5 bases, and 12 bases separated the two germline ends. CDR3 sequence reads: CASSPLSVETQYF. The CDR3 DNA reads TGTGCCAGCAGCCCGTTGTCCGTTGAGACCCAGTACTTC.

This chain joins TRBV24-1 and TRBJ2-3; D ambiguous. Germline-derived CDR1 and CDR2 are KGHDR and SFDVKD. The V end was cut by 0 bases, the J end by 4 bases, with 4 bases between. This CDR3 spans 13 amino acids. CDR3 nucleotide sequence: TGTGCCACCAGTGATTTGCTCCCAGATACGCAGTATTTT. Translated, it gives CATSDLLPDTQYF.

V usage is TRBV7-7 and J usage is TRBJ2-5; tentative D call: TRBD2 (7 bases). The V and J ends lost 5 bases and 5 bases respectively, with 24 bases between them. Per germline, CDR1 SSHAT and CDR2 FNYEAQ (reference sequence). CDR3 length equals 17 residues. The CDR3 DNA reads TGTGCCAGCAGCCAAGGGGGGGACCTCCCTCTCGGGGAGACCCAGTACTTC. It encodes CASSQGGDLPLGETQYF.

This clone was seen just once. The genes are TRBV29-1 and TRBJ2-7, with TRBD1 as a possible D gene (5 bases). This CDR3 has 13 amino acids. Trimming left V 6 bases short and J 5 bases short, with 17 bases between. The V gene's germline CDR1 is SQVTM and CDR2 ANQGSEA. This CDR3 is CSVWTRSTNEQYF. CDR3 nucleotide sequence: TGCAGCGTGTGGACACGGAGTACTAACGAGCAGTACTTC.

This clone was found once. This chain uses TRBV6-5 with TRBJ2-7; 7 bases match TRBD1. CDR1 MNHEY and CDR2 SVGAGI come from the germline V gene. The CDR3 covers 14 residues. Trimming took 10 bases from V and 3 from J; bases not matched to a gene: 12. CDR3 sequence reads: CATVRPGQHYEQYF. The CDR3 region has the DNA TGTGCCACCGTTAGACCGGGACAGCACTACGAGCAGTACTTC.

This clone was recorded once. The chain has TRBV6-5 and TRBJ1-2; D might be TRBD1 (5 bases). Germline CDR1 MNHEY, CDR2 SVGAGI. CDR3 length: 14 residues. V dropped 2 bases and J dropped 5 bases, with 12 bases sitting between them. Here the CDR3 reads CASSYGATVYGYTF. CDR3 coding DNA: TGTGCCAGCAGTTACGGGGCGACAGTATATGGCTACACCTTC.

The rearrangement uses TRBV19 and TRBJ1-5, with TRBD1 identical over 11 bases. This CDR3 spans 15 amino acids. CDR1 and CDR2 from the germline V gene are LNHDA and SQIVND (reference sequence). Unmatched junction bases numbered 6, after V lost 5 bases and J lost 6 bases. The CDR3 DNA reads TGTGCCAGTAGTCCCGGGACAGGGGGAAGTCAGCCCCAGCATTTT. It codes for CASSPGTGGSQPQHF.

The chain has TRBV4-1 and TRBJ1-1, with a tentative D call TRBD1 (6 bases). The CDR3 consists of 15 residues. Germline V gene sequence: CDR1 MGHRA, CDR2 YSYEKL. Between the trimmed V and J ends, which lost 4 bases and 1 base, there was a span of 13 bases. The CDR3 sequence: CASSPLGTPNTEAFF. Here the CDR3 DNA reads TGCGCCAGCAGCCCCTTAGGGACACCGAACACTGAAGCTTTCTTT.

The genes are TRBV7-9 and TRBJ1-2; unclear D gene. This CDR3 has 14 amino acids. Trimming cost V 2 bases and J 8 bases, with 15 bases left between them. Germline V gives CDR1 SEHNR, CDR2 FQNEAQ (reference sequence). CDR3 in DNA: TGTGCCAGCAGCTTATATAGCGGGGTCGGAGGCTACACCTTC. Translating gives CASSLYSGVGGYTF.

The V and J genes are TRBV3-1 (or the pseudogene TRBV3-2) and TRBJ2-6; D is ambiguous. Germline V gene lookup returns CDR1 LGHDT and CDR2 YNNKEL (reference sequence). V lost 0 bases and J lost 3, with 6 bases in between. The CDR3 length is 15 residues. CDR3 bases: TGTGCCAGCAGCCAAGAGAGAGGTGGGGCCAACGTCCTGACTTTC. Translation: CASSQERGGANVLTF.

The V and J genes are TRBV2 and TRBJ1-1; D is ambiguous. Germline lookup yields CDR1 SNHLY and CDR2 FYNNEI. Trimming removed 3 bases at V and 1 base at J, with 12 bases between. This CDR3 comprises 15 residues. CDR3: CASSDGREPNTEAFF. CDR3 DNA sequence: TGTGCCAGCAGTGATGGTAGAGAACCGAACACTGAAGCTTTCTTT. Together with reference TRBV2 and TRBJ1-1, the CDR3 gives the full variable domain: EPEVTQTPSHQVTQMGQEVILRCVPISNHLYFYWYRQILGQKVEFLVSFYNNEISEKSEIFDDQFSVERPDGSNFTLKIRSTKLEDSAMYFCASSDGREPNTEAFFGQGTRLTVV.

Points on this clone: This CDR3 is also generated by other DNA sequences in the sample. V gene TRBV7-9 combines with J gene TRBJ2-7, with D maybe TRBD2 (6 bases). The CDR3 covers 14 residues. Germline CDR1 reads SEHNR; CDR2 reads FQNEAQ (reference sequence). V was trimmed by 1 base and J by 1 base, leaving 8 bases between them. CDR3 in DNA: TGTGCCAGCAGCTTAGTGGGGGGTTCCTACGAGCAGTACTTC. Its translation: CASSLVGGSYEQYF. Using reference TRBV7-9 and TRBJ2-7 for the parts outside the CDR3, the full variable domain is DTGVSQNPRHKITKRGQNVTFRCDPISEHNRLYWYRQTLGQGPEFLTYFQNEAQLEKSRLLSDRFSAERPKGSFSTLEIQRTEQGDSAMYLCASSLVGGSYEQYFGPGTRLTVT.

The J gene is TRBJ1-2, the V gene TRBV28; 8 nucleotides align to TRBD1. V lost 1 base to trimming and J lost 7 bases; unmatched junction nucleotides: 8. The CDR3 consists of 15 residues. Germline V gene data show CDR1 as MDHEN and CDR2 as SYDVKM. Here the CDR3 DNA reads TGTGCCAGCAGTTTATCCAGGGGGCGCGGGGCTGGCTACACCTTC. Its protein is CASSLSRGRGAGYTF.

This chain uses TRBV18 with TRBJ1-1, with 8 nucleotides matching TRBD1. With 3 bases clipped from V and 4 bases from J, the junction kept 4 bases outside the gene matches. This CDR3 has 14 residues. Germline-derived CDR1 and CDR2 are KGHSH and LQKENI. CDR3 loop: CASSPITGGTEAFF. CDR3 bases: TGTGCCAGCTCACCCATCACAGGGGGCACTGAAGCTTTCTTT.

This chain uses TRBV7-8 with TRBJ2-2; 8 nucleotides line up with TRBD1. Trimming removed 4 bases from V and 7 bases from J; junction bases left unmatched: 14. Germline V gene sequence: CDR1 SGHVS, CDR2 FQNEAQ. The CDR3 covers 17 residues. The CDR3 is CASSSTTDQGADGELFF. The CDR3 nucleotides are TGTGCCAGCAGCTCTACTACGGACCAGGGGGCAGACGGGGAGCTGTTTTTT. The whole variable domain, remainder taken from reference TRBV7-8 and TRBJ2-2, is GAGVSQSPRYKVAKRGQDVALRCDPISGHVSLFWYQQALGQGPEFLTYFQNEAQLDKSGLPSDRFFAERPEGSVSTLKIQRTQQEDSAVYLCASSSTTDQGADGELFFGEGSRLTVL.